The entry below describes one T cell receptor (beta chain). The clone's antigen remains unknown. No much larger clone is present one base from it, and per-base qualities are unavailable. Thawed unstimulated PBMCs were stained for CD3, CD4 and CD8 and FACS-sorted into CD3+CD4+ and CD3+CD8+ populations. All 8 studied subjects were randomized to immunosuppression withdrawal. The Qiagen DNeasy Blood and Tissue Kit was used to isolate genomic DNA. This record comes from a study of T cell clones after liver transplantation (dated by TCRdb to 2018 to 2020). Looking at the study overall: Samples were obtained from ITN030ST, a randomized trial in which withdrawal of immunosuppression was attempted within 2 years of liver transplantation. After a pre-transplant mixed lymphocyte reaction, TCRbeta sequencing was used to pinpoint donor-reactive T cell clones, which were subsequently tracked in post-transplant blood. As an antigen-independent comparator for donor-reactive sequences, third party-reactive TCRbeta sequences were also identified from pre-transplant MLRs. Of the eight recipients, a few were HCV-positive, while the remaining recipients had been transplanted for non-autoimmune, non-viral indications. Subjects received no induction therapy and standard immunosuppression until randomization at 12-24 months post-transplant. To count as tolerant, a recipient had to stay completely off immunosuppression for at least one year without liver enzymes climbing beyond twice the upper limit of normal. Blood samples were collected pre-transplant, pre-randomization before withdrawal, and post-randomization after either complete withdrawal or failed withdrawal. A cohort of 8 liver transplant recipients was studied, of whom 3 were classified as tolerant and 5 as non-tolerant.

Counted from cysteine to phenylalanine, this CDR3 has 15 amino acids. Only CDR3 DNA remains: 45 bases, in frame from the first base. CDR1 and CDR2 are read off the germline V gene as ENHRY and SYGVKD. The trim is 4 bases for V and 4 bases for J, with a gap of 16 bases between the germline ends. High-throughput TCRbeta CDR3 sequencing of frozen genomic DNA was performed by immunoSEQ, with PCR amplification, mapping, bias correction and internal controls included. The paper's data handling went like this. Only productive rearrangements were retained, and each unique TCRbeta sequence was defined by its CDR3 nucleotide sequence together with its V and J gene. Donor-reactive sequences required at least 5-fold expansion in CFSE-low cells versus unstimulated pre-transplant cells and at least 0.01% frequency. Minimum frequency thresholds were set for each subject based on the unstimulated sample with the lowest template count, ensuring at least 90% detection power. Repertoire turnover was measured by Jensen-Shannon divergence between the top 1000 TCRbeta sequences post- and pre-transplant. Two-sided Fisher's exact tests were used to test for changes in how often donor-reactive sequences were detected. TCRdb took over this immuneACCESS table, retaining in-frame rearrangements with V and J assigned. Such tables are incomplete; in checked studies, under half of the missing clones stem from an unresolved V gene, and the remainder is unexplained. D and trimming come from the DNA, and the V and J calls and clone size come from that table. For this sample the table gives roughly 100,000 clones, of which about 88% were detected only once. The top ten clones comprise approximately 3% of the sample.

Beyond this particular receptor, the publication reports: Donor-reactive sequences declined more than third party-reactive ones, suggesting partial antigen-specific deletion unrelated to withdrawal success. In most of the 8 subjects, regardless of tolerance or HCV status, circulating donor-reactive CD4 TCRbeta sequences dropped significantly post-transplant. The conclusions were preliminary, being limited by small, heterogeneous patient numbers and by non-standardized post-transplant time points. Low numbers of available donor cells limited the measurable donor-reactive repertoire in a couple of subjects. Once repertoire turnover was taken into account, donor-reactive detection showed a significant reduction for CD4 in 7 of 8 subjects and for CD8 in 8 of 8. Since no allograft tissue specimens were available, donor-reactive T cells may have migrated into the graft instead of being deleted.

The chain links TRBV10-3 with TRBJ1-2; the D segment could be TRBD1, given 5 matching bases. The material was CD4+ T cells from blood, obtained approximately 50 months after liver transplant. The sequence came from a human patient who received a liver transplant. After a transplant, some of the T cells may come from the graft donor. The CDR3 protein is CAISVQAAESYGYTF. The DNA sequence is as follows: TGTGCCATCAGTGTACAGGCAGCCGAAAGCTATGGCTACACCTTC.